The rows below give T cell receptor beta chains drawn from one sample of a study of shared clonotypes between healthy human individuals. The table came from immunoSEQ multiplex PCR; TCRdb's copy has only in-frame clones and leaves some out. The sample gives roughly 1,600,000 clones, approximately 98.5% of which show up once; under 0.45% is in the top ten. The sequenced sample consisted of naive CD4+ T cells sorted from blood. The receptors were gathered from a man aged 25 to 45 in good health. Both conserved end residues are part of each CDR3. The D gene is left open where the match is weak. The listing skips clone size in some rows; elsewhere it reads once, few, many or a size class.

D gene	V gene	clone size	J gene	CDR3 DNA	CDR3 protein
TRBD2	TRBV6-5	-	TRBJ2-1	TGTGCCAGCAGTTACTCGATGGGGGGGAAGCAGTTCTTC	CASSYSMGGKQFF
-	TRBV21-1	-	TRBJ1-2	TGTGCCAGCAGCAAAGAGGCAGGGGATTATGGCTACACCTTC	CASSKEAGDYGYTF
-	TRBV6-1	-	TRBJ1-5	TGTGCCAGCAGTGAGTTAGGACGGCCCCAGCATTTT	CASSELGRPQHF
-	TRBV6-1	-	TRBJ2-3	TGTGCCAGCAGTGAAACAATTGGAGAGCTCACAGATACGCAGTATTTT	CASSETIGELTDTQYF
-	TRBV7-9	-	TRBJ2-7	TGTGCCAGCAGCTTAAGGAGTGGAAACTACGAGCAGTACTTC	CASSLRSGNYEQYF
TRBD2	TRBV2	-	TRBJ2-2	TGTGCCAGCATAGCGGGAGCGCGCACCGGGGAGCTGTTTTTT	CASIAGARTGELFF
TRBD2	TRBV4-3	-	TRBJ2-2	TGCGCCAGCAGCCAGCGCCTCGGGACTAGCGGGAGAGGAAGGTCCGGGGAGCTGTTTTTT	CASSQRLGTSGRGRSGELFF
-	TRBV5-6	-	TRBJ2-7	TGTGCCAGCAGCTTGGGGGTCGCAGGGTCCTACGAGCAGTACTTC	CASSLGVAGSYEQYF
-	TRBV7-2	-	TRBJ1-5	TGTGCCAGCAGCTTAGCGGCACGTTATAGCAATCAGCCCCAGCATTTT	CASSLAARYSNQPQHF
TRBD2	TRBV15	-	TRBJ2-4	TGTGCCACCAGCTCCTTGGGACTAGCCTTCTTAGCCAAAAACATTCAGTACTTC	CATSSLGLAFLAKNIQYF
-	TRBV19	-	TRBJ2-1	TGTGCCAGTAGTATTTCGCGGGATGTTCGCTACAATGAGCAGTTCTTC	CASSISRDVRYNEQFF
-	TRBV18	-	TRBJ2-3	TGTGCCAGCTCACCACCGGTTCCCGTACACACAGATACGCAGTATTTT	CASSPPVPVHTDTQYF
TRBD1	TRBV11-3	-	TRBJ2-1	TGTGCCAGCAGCTTGACAGGGCGAACTTACAATGAGCAGTTCTTC	CASSLTGRTYNEQFF
-	TRBV10-3	-	TRBJ2-2	TGTGCCATCAGTGAGACCAACCCCGGGACTCAGAACACCGGGGAGCTGTTTTTT	CAISETNPGTQNTGELFF
-	TRBV6-1	-	TRBJ1-5	TGTGCCAGCAGTGAACGCGGCCTCGATCAGCCCCAGCATTTT	CASSERGLDQPQHF
-	TRBV19	-	TRBJ1-2	TGTGCCAGTAGAGACACGCTCCGGGGCTACACCTTC	CASRDTLRGYTF
-	TRBV6-6	-	TRBJ1-3	TGTGCCAGCAGTTACTCAAGGGCTGGAAACACCATATATTTT	CASSYSRAGNTIYF
-	TRBV14	-	TRBJ2-2	TGTGCCAGCAGCCGAGGGGGGACCGGGGAGCTGTTTTTT	CASSRGGTGELFF
-	TRBV5-8	-	TRBJ1-5	TGTGCCAGCAGCTTGGTGACAGGAGATCAGCCCCAGCATTTT	CASSLVTGDQPQHF
-	TRBV28	-	TRBJ2-1	TGTGCCAGCAGTACGCGCACGGGGAGAAACTACAATGAGCAGTTCTTC	CASSTRTGRNYNEQFF
-	TRBV11-2	-	TRBJ2-1	TGTGCCAGCAGCTTCCGAGGGACCGGCTACAATGAGCAGTTCTTC	CASSFRGTGYNEQFF
-	TRBV5-5	-	TRBJ1-1	TGTGCCAGCAGCTCCCATGGAAGATATAACACTGAAGCTTTCTTT	CASSSHGRYNTEAFF
TRBD1	TRBV18	-	TRBJ2-3	TGTGCCAGCTCACCACCGAGTCAGGGGGGCACAGATACGCAGTATTTT	CASSPPSQGGTDTQYF
-	TRBV10-2	-	TRBJ2-3	TGCGCCAGCAGTGATCAGGGGTCAGATACGCAGTATTTT	CASSDQGSDTQYF
TRBD2	TRBV4-1	-	TRBJ2-6	TGCGCCAGCAGCCGTCCCGGGACTATATCTGGGGCCAACGTCCTGACTTTC	CASSRPGTISGANVLTF
TRBD2	TRBV6-1	-	TRBJ2-7	TGTGCCAGCAGGAATAGCGGGAGTTTCTACGAGCAGTACTTC	CASRNSGSFYEQYF
-	TRBV5-1	once	TRBJ2-3	TGCGCCAGCAGCTTAGTGGGGGAGGATACGCAGTATTTT	CASSLVGEDTQYF
TRBD1	TRBV2	once	TRBJ1-2	TGTGCCAGCAGTGCGGGACAGGACTATGGCTACACCTTC	CASSAGQDYGYTF
-	TRBV19	once	TRBJ2-1	TGTGCCAGTAAGCGGCTAGTCGACAATGAGCAGTTCTTC	CASKRLVDNEQFF
-	TRBV10-3	-	TRBJ2-5	TGTGCCATCAGTGACACCGGGACCCGGCAAGAGACCCAGTACTTC	CAISDTGTRQETQYF
-	TRBV7-9	-	TRBJ2-7	TGTGCCAGCAGCTTAGCAGGGGCGGTTTTGTACGAGCAGTACTTC	CASSLAGAVLYEQYF